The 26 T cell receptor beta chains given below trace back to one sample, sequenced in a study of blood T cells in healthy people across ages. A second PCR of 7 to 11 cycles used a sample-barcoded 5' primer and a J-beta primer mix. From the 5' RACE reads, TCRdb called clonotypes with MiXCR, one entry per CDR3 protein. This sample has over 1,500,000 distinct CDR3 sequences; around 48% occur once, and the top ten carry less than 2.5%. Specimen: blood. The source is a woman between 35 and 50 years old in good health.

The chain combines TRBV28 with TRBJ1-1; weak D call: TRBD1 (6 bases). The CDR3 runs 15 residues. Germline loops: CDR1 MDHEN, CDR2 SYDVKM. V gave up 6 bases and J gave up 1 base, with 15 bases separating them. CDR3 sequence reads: CASRAAGAPNTEAFF. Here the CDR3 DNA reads TGTGCCAGCAGGGCTGCAGGGGCCCCGAACACTGAAGCTTTCTTT.

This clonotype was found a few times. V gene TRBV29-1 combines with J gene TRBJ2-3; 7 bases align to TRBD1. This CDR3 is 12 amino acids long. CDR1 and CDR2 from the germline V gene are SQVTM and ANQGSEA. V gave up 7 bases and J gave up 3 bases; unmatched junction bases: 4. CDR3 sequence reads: CSADRETDTQYF. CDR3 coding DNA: TGCAGCGCTGACAGGGAAACAGATACGCAGTATTTT.

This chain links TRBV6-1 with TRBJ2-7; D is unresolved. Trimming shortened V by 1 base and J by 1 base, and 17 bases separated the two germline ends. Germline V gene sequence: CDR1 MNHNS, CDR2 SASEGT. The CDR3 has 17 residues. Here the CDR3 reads CASSEGRATLYSYEQYF. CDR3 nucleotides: TGTGCCAGCAGTGAAGGCCGGGCGACACTTTATTCCTACGAGCAGTACTTC.

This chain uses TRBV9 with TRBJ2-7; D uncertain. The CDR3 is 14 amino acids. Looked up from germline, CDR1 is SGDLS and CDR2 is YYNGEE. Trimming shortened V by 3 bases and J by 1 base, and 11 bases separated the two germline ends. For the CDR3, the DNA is TGTGCCAGCAGCGAGACCCCTGGGTCCTACGAGCAGTACTTC. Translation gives CASSETPGSYEQYF.

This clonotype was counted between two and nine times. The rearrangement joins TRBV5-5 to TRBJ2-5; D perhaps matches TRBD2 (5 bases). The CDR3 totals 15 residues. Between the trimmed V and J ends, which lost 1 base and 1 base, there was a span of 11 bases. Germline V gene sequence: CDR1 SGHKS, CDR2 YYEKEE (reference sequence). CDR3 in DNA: TGTGCCAGCAGCTTGCGAGGGTCAACCCAAGAGACCCAGTACTTC. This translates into CASSLRGSTQETQYF.

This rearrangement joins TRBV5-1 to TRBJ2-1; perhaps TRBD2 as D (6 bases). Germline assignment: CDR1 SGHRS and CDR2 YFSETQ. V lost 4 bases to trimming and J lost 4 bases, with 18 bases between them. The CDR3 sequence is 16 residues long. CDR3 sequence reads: CASSPPRDFLYNEQFF. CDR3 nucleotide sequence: TGCGCCAGCAGCCCACCCCGGGACTTTCTTTACAATGAGCAGTTCTTC.

CDR3 in amino acids: CSASGAGGSTDTQYF. DNA of the CDR3: TGCAGTGCTAGTGGAGCGGGGGGGAGCACAGATACGCAGTATTTT. The chain recombines TRBV20-1 with TRBJ2-3; 10 nucleotides align to TRBD2. Germline trimming cut 3 bases from V and 0 bases from J; bases unmatched to any gene: 3. This CDR3 region has 15 residues. Germline V gene sequence: CDR1 DFQATT, CDR2 SNEGSKA (reference sequence).

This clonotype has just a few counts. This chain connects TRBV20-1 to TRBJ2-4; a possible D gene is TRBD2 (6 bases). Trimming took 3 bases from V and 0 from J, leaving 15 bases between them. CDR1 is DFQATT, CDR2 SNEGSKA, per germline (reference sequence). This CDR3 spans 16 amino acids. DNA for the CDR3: TGCAGTGCTAGCGAAGGGAGGCAGCTAGCCAAAAACATTCAGTACTTC. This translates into CSASEGRQLAKNIQYF.

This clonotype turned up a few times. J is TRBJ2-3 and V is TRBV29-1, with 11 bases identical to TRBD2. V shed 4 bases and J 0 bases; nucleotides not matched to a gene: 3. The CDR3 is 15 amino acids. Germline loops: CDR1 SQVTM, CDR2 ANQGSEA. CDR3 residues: CSVGPSGGSTDTQYF. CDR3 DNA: TGCAGCGTTGGTCCTAGCGGGGGGAGCACAGATACGCAGTATTTT.

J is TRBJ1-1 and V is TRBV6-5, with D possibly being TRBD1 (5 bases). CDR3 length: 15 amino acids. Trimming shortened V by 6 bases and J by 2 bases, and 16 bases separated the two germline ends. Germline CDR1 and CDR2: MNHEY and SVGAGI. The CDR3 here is CASRSSGTVNTEAFF. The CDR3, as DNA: TGTGCCAGCAGGTCCTCCGGGACGGTAAACACTGAAGCTTTCTTT.

The CDR3 here is CACRGQGHVYEQYF. The CDR3 DNA is TGTGCCTGCCGCGGACAGGGTCACGTCTACGAGCAGTACTTC. The rearrangement uses TRBV27 and TRBJ2-7, with 8 bases lining up with TRBD1. CDR1 MNHEY and CDR2 SMNVEV come from the germline V gene (reference sequence). The CDR3 sequence is 14 residues long. With 11 bases clipped from V and 3 bases from J, the junction kept 12 bases outside the gene matches.

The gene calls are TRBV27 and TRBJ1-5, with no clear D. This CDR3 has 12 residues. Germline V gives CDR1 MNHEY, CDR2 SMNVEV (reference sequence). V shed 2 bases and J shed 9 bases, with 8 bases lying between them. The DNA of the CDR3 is TGTGCCAGCAGTTTAGAGGGCGGGCCCCAGCATTTT. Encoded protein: CASSLEGGPQHF.

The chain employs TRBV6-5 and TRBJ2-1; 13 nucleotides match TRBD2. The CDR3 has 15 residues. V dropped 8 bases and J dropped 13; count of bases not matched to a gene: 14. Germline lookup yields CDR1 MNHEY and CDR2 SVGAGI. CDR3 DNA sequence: TGTGCCAGCTCGACTAGCGGGGGGTTGGGAGAGACCCAGTTCTTC. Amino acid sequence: CASSTSGGLGETQFF.

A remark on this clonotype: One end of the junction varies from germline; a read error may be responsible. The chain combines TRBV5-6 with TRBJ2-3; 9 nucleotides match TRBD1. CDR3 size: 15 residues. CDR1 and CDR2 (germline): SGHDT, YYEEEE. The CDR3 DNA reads TGTGCCAGCAGCTCGGGACAGGGAGGTCCAGATGCGCAGTATTTT. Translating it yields CASSSGQGGPDAQYF.

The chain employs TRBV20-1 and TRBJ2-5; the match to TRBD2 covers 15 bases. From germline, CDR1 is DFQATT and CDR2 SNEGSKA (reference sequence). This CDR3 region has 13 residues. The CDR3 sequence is CGGTSGGQETQYF. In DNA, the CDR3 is TGCGGCGGGACTAGCGGGGGGCAGGAGACCCAGTACTTC.

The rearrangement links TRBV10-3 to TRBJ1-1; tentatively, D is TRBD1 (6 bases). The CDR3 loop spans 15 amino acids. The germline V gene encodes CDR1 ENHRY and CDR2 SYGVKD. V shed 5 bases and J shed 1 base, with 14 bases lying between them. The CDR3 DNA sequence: TGTGCCATCAGTCGCGGAGGGGGGCCGAACACTGAAGCTTTCTTT. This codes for CAISRGGGPNTEAFF.

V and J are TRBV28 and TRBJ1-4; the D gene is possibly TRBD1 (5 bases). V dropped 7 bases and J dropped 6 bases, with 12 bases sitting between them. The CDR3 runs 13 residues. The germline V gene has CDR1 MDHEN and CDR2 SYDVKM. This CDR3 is CASTILGHEKLFF. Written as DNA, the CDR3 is TGTGCCAGCACCATATTGGGGCATGAAAAACTGTTTTTT. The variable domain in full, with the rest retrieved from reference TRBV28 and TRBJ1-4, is DVKVTQSSRYLVKRTGEKVFLECVQDMDHENMFWYRQDPGLGLRLIYFSYDVKMKEKGDIPEGYSVSREKKERFSLILESASTNQTSMYLCASTILGHEKLFFGSGTQLSVL.

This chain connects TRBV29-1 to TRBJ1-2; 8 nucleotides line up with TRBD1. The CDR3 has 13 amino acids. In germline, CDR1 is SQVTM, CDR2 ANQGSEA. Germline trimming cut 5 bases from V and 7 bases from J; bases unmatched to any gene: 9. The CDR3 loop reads CSVSDRVGGGYTF. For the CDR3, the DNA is TGCAGCGTTTCGGACAGGGTGGGCGGTGGCTACACCTTC.

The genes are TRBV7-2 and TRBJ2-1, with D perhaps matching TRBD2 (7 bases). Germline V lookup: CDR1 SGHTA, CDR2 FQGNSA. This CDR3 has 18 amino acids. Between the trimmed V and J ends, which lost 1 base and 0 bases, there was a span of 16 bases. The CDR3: CASSLDPAGATSYNEQFF. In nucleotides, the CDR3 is TGTGCCAGCAGCTTAGATCCGGCGGGGGCTACCTCCTACAATGAGCAGTTCTTC.

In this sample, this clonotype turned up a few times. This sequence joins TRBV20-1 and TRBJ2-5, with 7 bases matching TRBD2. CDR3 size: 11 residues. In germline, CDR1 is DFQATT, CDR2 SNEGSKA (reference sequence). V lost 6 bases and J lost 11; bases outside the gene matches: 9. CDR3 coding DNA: TGCAGTGCCGTCTCGGGGCGGGAGCAGTACTTC. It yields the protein CSAVSGREQYF.

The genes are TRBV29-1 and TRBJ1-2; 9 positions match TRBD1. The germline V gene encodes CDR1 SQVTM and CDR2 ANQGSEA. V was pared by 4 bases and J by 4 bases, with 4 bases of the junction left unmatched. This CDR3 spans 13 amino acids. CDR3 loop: CSVVGGQGYGYTF. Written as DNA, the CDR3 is TGCAGCGTTGTAGGGGGACAGGGCTATGGCTACACCTTC.

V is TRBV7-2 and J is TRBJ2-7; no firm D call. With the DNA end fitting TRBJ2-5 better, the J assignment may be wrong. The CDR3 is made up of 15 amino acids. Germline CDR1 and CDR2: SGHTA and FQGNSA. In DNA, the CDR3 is TGTGCCAGCAGCTTATTGGTGGATCGTGGAGAGACCCAGTACTTC. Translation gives CASSLLVDRGETQYF.

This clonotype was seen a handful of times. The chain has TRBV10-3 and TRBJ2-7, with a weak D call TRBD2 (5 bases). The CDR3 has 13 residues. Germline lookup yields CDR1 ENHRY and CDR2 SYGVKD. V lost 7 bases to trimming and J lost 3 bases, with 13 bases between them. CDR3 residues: CAITPDGNYEQYF. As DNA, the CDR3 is TGTGCCATCACCCCCGACGGGAACTACGAGCAGTACTTC.

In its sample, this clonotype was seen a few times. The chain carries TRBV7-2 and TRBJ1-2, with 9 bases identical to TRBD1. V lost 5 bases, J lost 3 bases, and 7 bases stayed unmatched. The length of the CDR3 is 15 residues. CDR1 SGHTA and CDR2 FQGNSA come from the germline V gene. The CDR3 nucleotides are TGTGCCAGCAGCGGACGGACAGGGGATCACTATGGCTACACCTTC. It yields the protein CASSGRTGDHYGYTF.

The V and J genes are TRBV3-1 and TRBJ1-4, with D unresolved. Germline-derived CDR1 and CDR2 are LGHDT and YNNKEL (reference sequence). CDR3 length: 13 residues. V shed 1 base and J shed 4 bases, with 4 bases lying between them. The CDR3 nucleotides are TGTGCCAGCAGCCAAGCTTATAATGAAAAACTGTTTTTT. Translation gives CASSQAYNEKLFF.

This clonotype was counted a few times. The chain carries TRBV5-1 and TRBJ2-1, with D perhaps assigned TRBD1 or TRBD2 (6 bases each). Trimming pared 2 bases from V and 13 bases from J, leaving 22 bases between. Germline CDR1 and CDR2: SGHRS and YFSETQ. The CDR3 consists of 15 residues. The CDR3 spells CASSFSVEGGRPQFF. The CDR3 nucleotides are TGCGCCAGCAGCTTTTCTGTTGAGGGGGGCCGTCCTCAGTTCTTC.